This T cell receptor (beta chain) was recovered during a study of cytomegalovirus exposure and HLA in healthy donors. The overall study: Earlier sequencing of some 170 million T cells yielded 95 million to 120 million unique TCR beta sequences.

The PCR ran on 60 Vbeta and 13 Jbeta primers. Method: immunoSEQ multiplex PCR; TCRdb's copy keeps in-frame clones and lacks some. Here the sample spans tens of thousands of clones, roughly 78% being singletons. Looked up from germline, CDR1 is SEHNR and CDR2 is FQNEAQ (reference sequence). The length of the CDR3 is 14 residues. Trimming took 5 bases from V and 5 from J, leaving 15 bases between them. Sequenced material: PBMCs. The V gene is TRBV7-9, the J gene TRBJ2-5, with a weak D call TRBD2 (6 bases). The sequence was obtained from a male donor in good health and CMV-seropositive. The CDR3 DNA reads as TGTGCCAGCAGCCCCGATGGTGGGGGGGAGACCCAGTACTTC. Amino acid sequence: CASSPDGGGETQYF.